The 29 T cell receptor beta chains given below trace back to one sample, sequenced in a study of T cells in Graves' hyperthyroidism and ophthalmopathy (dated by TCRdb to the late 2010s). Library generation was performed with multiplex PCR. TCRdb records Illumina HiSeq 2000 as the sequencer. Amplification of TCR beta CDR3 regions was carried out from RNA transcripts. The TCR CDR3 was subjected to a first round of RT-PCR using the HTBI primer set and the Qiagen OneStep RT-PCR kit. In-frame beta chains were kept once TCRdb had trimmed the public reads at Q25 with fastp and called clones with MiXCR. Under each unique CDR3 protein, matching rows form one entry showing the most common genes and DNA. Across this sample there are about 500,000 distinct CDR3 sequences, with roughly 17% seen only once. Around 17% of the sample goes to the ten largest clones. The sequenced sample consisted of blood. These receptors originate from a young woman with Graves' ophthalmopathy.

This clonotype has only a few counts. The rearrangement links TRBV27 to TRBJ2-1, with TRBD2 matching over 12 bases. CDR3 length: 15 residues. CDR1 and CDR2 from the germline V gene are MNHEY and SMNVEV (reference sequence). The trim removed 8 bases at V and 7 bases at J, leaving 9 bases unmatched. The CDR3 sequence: CASFLAGGARNEQFF. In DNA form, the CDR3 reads TGTGCCAGCTTTCTAGCGGGAGGGGCAAGGAATGAGCAGTTCTTC.

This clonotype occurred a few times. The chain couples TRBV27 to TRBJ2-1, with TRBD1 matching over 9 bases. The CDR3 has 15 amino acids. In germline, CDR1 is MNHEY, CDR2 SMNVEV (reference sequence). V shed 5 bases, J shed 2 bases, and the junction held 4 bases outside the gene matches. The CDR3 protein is CASSAGQGTYNEQFF. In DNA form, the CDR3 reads TGTGCCAGCAGTGCCGGACAGGGGACCTACAATGAGCAGTTCTTC.

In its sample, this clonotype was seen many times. The CDR3 bases are TGTGCCAGCAGTCCACTAGCGGGAGCCGACAATGAGCAGTTCTTC. It translates to CASSPLAGADNEQFF. The V call is TRBV27, the J call TRBJ2-1; 11 positions match TRBD2. CDR3 length: 15 residues. Germline CDR1 is MNHEY and CDR2 is SMNVEV (reference sequence). V shed 5 bases, J shed 5 bases, and the junction held 5 bases outside the gene matches.

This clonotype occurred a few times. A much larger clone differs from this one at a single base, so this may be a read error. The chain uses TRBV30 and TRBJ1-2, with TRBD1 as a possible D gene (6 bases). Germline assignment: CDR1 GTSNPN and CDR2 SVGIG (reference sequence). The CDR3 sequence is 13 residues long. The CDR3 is CDWSRQENYGYTF. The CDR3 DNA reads TGTGACTGGAGTCGACAGGAAAACTATGGCTACACCTTC.

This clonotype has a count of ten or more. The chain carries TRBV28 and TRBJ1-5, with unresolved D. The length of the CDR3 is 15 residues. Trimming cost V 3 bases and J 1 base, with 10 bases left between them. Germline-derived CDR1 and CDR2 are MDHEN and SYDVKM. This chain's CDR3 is CASSFGRKSNQPQHF. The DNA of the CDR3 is TGTGCCAGCAGTTTTGGTAGGAAGAGCAATCAGCCCCAGCATTTT. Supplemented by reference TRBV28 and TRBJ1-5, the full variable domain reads DVKVTQSSRYLVKRTGEKVFLECVQDMDHENMFWYRQDPGLGLRLIYFSYDVKMKEKGDIPEGYSVSREKKERFSLILESASTNQTSMYLCASSFGRKSNQPQHFGDGTRLSIL.

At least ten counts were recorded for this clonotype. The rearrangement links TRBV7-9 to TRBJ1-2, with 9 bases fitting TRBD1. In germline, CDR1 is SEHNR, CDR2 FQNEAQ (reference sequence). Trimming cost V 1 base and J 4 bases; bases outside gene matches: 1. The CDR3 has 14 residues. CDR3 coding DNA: TGTGCCAGCAGCTTAGAGACAGGGGGCTATGGCTACACCTTC. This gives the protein CASSLETGGYGYTF.

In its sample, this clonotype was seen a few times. CDR3 nucleotides: TGTGCCGCCGCGGGGGGGATGAACACTGAAGCTTTCTTT. As protein: CAAAGGMNTEAFF. This chain connects TRBV7-9 to TRBJ1-1, with D tentatively TRBD1 (5 bases). CDR3 size: 13 residues. CDR1 SEHNR and CDR2 FQNEAQ come from the germline V gene (reference sequence). Deletions cut 11 bases from V and 0 bases from J, with 13 bases between. Full variable domain (rest looked up from reference TRBV7-9 and TRBJ1-1): DTGVSQNPRHKITKRGQNVTFRCDPISEHNRLYWYRQTLGQGPEFLTYFQNEAQLEKSRLLSDRFSAERPKGSFSTLEIQRTEQGDSAMYLCAAAGGMNTEAFFGQGTRLTVV.

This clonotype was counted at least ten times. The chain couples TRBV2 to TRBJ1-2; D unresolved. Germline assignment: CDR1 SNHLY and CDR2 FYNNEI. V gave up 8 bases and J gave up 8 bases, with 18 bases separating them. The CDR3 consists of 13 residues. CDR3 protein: CASAPVSLGGYTF. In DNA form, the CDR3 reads TGTGCCAGCGCCCCTGTCTCCCTGGGGGGCTACACCTTC.

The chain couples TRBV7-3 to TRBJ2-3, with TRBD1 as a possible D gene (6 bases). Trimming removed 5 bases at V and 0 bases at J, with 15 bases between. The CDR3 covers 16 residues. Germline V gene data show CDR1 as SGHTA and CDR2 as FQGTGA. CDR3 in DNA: TGTGCCAGCAGCGCAGAAGGGACACGAAGCACAGATACGCAGTATTTT. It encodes CASSAEGTRSTDTQYF.

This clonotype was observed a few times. CDR3 loop: CASSFQGYTF. The CDR3 DNA reads TGTGCCAGCAGTTTCCAGGGCTACACCTTC. The gene calls are TRBV12-3 or TRBV12-4 and TRBJ1-2, with D uncertain. Trimming took 3 bases from V and 8 from J, leaving 4 bases between them. The CDR3 spans 10 residues.

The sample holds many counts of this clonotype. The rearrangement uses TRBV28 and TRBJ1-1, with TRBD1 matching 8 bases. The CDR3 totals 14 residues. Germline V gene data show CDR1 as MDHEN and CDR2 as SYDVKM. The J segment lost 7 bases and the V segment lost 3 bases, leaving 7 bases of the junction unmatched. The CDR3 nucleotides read TGTGCCAGCAGTTTGTCGACAGGGGTTAGTGAAGCTTTCTTT. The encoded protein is CASSLSTGVSEAFF.

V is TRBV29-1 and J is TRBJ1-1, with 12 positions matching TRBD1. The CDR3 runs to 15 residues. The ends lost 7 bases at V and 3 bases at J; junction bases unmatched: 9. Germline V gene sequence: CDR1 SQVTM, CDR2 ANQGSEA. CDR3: CSAGTGGFSDTEAFF. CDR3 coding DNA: TGCAGCGCCGGGACAGGGGGCTTCTCTGACACTGAAGCTTTCTTT.

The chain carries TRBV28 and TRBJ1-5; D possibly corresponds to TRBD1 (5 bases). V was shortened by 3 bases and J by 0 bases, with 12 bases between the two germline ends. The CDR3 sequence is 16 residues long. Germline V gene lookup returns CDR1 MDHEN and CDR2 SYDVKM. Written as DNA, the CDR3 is TGTGCCAGCAGTTTCCAAGCGGGGGGTAGCAATCAGCCCCAGCATTTT. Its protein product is CASSFQAGGSNQPQHF.

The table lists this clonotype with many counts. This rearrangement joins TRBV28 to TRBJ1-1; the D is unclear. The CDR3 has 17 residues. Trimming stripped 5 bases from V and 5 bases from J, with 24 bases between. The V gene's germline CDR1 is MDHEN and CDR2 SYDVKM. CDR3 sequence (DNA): TGTGCCAGCAGTACCCCAAGGAGGACCGCAGGTGGTACTGAAGCTTTCTTT. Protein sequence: CASSTPRRTAGGTEAFF.

The CDR3 DNA sequence: TGCAGCGTTGGAGGGGTGGGAGAAAAACTGTTTTTT. Amino acid sequence: CSVGGVGEKLFF. The gene calls are TRBV29-1 and TRBJ1-4; TRBD1 might be the D (5 bases). The germline CDR1 and CDR2 sequences are SQVTM and ANQGSEA. Trimming left V 4 bases short and J 8 bases short, with 11 bases between. The CDR3 loop spans 12 amino acids. Looking up the rest from reference TRBV29-1 and TRBJ1-4 gives the full variable domain: SAVISQKPSRDICQRGTSLTIQCQVDSQVTMMFWYRQQPGQSLTLIATANQGSEATYESGFVIDKFPISRPNLTFSTLTVSNMSPEDSSIYLCSVGGVGEKLFFGSGTQLSVL.

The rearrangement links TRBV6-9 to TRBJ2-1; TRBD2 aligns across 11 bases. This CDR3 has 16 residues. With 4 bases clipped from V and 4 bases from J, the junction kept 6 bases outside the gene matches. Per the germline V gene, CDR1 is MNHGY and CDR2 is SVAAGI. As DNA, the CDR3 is TGTGCCAGCAGTTTCGATCGGACTAGCGGGTACAATGAGCAGTTCTTC. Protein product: CASSFDRTSGYNEQFF.

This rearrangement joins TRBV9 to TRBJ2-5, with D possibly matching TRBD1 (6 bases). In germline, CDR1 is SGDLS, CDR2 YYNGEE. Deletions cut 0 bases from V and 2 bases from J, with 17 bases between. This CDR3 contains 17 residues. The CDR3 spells CASSVGDIPWGQETQYF. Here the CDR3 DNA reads TGTGCCAGCAGCGTAGGGGACATTCCTTGGGGACAAGAGACCCAGTACTTC.

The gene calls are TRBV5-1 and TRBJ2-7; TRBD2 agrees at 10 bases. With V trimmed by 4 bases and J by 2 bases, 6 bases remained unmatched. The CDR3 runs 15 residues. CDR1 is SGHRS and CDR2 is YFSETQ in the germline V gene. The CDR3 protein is CASSQRTSGPYEQYF. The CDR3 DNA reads TGCGCCAGCAGCCAAAGGACTAGCGGTCCCTACGAGCAGTACTTC.

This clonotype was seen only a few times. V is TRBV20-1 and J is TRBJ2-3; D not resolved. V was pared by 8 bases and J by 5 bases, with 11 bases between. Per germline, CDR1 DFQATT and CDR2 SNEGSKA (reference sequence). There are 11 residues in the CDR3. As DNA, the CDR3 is TGCAGTCCCAGGATTCGAGATACGCAGTATTTT. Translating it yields CSPRIRDTQYF.

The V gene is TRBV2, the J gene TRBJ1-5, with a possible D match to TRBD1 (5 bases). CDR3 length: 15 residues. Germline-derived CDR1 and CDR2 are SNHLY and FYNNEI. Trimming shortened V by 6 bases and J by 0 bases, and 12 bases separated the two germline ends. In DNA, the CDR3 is TGTGCCAGCAGGGGACCTAGATATAGCAATCAGCCCCAGCATTTT. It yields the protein CASRGPRYSNQPQHF.

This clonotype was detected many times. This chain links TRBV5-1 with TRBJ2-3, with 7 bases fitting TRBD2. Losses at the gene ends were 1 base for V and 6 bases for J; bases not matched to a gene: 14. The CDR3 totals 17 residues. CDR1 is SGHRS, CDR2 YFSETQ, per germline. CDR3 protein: CASSLSHSGRGLDTQYF. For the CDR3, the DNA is TGCGCCAGCAGCTTGTCCCATTCAGGGAGGGGTCTGGATACGCAGTATTTT.

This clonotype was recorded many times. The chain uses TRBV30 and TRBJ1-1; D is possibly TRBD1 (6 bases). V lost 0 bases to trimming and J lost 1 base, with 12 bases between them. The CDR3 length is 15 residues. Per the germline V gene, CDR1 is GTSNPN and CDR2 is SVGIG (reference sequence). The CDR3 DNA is TGTGCCTGGAGTGTACTGGGGGCGGGGAACACTGAAGCTTTCTTT. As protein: CAWSVLGAGNTEAFF.

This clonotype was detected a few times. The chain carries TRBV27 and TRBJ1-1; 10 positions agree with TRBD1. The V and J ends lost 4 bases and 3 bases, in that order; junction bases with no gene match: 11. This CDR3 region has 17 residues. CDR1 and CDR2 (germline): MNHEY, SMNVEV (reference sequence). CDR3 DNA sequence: TGTGCCAGCAGTTACCGGGACAGGGGACCCGGGGACACTGAAGCTTTCTTT. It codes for CASSYRDRGPGDTEAFF.

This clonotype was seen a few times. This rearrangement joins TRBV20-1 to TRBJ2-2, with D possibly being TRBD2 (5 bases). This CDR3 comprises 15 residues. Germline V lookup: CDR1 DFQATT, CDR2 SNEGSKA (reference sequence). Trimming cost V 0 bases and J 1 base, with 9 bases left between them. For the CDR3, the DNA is TGCAGTGCTAGAGATCCCGGGGTGAACACCGGGGAGCTGTTTTTT. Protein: CSARDPGVNTGELFF.

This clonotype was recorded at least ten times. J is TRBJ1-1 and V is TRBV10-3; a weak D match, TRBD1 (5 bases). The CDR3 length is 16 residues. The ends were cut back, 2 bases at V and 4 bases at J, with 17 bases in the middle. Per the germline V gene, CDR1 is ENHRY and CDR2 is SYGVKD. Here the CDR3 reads CAISEQTFTGGTEAFF. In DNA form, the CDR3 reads TGTGCCATCAGTGAGCAGACATTTACGGGGGGCACTGAAGCTTTCTTT.

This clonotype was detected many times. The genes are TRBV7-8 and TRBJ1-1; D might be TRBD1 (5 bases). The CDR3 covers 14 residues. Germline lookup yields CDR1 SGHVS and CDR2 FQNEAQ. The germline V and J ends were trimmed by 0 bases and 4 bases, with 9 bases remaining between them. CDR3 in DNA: TGTGCCAGCAGCTTAGCTCTGGGGGGCACTGAAGCTTTCTTT. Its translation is CASSLALGGTEAFF. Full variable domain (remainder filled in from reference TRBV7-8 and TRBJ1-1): GAGVSQSPRYKVAKRGQDVALRCDPISGHVSLFWYQQALGQGPEFLTYFQNEAQLDKSGLPSDRFFAERPEGSVSTLKIQRTQQEDSAVYLCASSLALGGTEAFFGQGTRLTVV.

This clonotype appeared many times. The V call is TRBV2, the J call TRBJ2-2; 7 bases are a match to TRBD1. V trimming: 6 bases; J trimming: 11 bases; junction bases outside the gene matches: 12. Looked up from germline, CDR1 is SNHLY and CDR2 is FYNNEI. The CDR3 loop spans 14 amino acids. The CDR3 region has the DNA TGTGCCAGCAGCCCGCCACCTCGACAGGGTGAGCTGTTTTTT. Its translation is CASSPPPRQGELFF.

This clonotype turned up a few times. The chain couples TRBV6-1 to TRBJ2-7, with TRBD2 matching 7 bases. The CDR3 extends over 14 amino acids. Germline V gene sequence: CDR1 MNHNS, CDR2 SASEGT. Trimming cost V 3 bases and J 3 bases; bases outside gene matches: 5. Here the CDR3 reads CASSDPSGYYEQYF. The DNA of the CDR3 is TGTGCCAGCAGTGACCCTAGCGGTTACTACGAGCAGTACTTC.

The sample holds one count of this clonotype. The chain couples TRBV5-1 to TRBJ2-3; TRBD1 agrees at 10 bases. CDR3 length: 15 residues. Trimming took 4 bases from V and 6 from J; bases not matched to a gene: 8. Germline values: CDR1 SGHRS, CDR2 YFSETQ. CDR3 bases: TGCGCCAGCAGCCGACAGGGGGCAGGGGAGGATACGCAGTATTTT. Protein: CASSRQGAGEDTQYF. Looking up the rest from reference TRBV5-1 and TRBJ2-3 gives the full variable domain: KAGVTQTPRYLIKTRGQQVTLSCSPISGHRSVSWYQQTPGQGLQFLFEYFSETQRNKGNFPGRFSGRQFSNSRSEMNVSTLELGDSALYLCASSRQGAGEDTQYFGPGTRLTVL.